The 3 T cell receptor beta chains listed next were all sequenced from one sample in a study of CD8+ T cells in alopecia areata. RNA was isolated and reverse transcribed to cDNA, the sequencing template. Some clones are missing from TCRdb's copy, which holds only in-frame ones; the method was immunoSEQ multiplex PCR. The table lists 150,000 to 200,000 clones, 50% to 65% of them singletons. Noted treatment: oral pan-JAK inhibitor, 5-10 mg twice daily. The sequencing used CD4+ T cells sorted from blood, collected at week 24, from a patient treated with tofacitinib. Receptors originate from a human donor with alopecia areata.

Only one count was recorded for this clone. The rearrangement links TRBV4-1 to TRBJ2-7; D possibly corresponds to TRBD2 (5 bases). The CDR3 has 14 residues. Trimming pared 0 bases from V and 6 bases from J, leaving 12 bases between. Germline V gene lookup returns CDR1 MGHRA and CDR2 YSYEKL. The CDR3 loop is CASSQDNGLGEQYF. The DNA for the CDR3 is TGCGCCAGCAGCCAAGATAATGGACTGGGCGAGCAGTACTTC.

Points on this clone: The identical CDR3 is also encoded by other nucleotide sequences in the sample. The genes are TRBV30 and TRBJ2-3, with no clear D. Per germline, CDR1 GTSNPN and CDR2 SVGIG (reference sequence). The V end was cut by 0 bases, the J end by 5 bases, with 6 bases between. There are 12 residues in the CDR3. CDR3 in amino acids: CAWSVGGDTQYF. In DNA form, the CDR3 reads TGTGCCTGGAGTGTTGGTGGAGATACGCAGTATTTT.

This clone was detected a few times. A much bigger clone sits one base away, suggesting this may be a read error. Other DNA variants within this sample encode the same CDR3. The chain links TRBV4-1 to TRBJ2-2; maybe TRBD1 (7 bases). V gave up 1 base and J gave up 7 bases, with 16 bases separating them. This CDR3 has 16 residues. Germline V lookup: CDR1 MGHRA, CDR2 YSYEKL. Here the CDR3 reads CASSQVSRGDVGELFF. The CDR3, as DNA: TGCGCCAGCAGCCAAGTTTCCAGGGGGGATGTCGGGGAGCTGTTTTTT.